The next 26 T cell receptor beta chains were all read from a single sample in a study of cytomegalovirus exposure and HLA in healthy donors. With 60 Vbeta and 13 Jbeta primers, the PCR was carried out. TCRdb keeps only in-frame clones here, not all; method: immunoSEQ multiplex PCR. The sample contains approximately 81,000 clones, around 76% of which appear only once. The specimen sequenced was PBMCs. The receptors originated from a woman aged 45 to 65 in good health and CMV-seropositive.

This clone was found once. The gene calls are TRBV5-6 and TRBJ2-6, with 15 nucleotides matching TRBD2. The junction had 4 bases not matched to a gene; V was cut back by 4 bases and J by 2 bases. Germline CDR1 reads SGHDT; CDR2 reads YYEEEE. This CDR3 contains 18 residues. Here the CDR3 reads CASSLGLAGGTGANVLTF. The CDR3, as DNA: TGTGCCAGCAGCCTGGGACTAGCGGGAGGTACTGGGGCCAACGTCCTGACTTTC.

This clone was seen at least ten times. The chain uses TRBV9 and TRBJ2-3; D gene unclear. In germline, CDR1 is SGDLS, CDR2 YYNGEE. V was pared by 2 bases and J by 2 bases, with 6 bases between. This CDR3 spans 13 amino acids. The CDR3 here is CASSVLSTDTQYF. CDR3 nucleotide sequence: TGTGCCAGCAGCGTCTTGTCCACAGATACGCAGTATTTT. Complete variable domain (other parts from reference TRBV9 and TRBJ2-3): DSGVTQTPKHLITATGQRVTLRCSPRSGDLSVYWYQQSLDQGLQFLIQYYNGEERAKGNILERFSAQQFPDLHSELNLSSLELGDSALYFCASSVLSTDTQYFGPGTRLTVL.

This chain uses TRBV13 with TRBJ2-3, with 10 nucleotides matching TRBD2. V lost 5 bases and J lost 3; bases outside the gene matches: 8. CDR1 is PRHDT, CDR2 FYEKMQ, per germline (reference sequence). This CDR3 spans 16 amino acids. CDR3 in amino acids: CASSPSGRASTDTQYF. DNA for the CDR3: TGTGCCAGCAGCCCAAGCGGGAGGGCCTCTACAGATACGCAGTATTTT.

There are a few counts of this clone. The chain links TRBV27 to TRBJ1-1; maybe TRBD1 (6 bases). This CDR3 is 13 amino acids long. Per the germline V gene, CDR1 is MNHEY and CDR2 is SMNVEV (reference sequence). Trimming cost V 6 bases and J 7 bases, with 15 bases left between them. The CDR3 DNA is TGTGCCAGCAGAGACACCGGGACACTTGAAGCTTTCTTT. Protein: CASRDTGTLEAFF.

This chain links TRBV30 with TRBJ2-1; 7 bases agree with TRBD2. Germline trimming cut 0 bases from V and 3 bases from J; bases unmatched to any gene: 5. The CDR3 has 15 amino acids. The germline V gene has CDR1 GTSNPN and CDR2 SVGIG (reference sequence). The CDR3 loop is CAWSVASGNYNEQFF. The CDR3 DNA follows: TGTGCCTGGAGTGTAGCTAGCGGCAACTACAATGAGCAGTTCTTC.

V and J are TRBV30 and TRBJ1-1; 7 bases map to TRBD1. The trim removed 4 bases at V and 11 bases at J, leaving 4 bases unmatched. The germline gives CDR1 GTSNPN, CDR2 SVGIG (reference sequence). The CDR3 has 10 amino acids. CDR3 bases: TGTGCCTGGATACAGGGGCGGGCTTTCTTT. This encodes CAWIQGRAFF.

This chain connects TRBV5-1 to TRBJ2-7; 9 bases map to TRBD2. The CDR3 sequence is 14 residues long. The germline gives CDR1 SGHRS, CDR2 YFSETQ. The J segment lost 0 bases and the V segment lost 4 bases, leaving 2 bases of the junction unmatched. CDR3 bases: TGCGCCAGCAGCGAGACTAGCGGCTCCTACGAGCAGTACTTC. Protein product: CASSETSGSYEQYF.

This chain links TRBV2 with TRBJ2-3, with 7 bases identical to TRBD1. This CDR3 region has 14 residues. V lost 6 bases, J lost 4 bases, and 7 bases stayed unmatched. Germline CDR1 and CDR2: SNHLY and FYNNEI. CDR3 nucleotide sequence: TGTGCCAGCAGAGTTGCTACAGGGGCAGATACGCAGTATTTT. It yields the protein CASRVATGADTQYF.

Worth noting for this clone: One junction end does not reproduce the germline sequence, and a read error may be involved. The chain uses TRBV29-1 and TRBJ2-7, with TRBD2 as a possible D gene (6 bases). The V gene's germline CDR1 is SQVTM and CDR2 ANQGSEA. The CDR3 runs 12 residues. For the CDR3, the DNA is TGCAGCGTTGATTCGGGCTCTAGCGAGCAGTCCTTC. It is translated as CSVDSGSSEQSF.

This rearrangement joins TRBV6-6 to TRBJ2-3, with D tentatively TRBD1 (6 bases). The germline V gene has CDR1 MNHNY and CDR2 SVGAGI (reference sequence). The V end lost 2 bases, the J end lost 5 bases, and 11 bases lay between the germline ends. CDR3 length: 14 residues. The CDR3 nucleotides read TGTGCCAGCAGTTACGGGGGCCCACAAGATACGCAGTATTTT. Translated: CASSYGGPQDTQYF.

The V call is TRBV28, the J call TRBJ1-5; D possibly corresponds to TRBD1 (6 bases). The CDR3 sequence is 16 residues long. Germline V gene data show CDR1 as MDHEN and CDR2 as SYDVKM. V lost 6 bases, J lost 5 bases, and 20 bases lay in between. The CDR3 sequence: CASRIQRTATHQPQHF. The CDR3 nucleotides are TGTGCCAGCAGGATCCAGAGGACAGCAACTCATCAGCCCCAGCATTTT.

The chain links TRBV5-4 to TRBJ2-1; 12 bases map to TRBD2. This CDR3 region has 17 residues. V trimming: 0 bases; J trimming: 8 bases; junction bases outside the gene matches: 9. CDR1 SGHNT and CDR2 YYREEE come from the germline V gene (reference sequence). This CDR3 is CASSLETSGRINDEQFF. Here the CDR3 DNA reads TGTGCCAGCAGCTTGGAGACTAGCGGGAGAATCAACGATGAGCAGTTCTTC. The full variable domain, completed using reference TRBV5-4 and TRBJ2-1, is ETGVTQSPTHLIKTRGQQVTLRCSSQSGHNTVSWYQQALGQGPQFIFQYYREEENGRGNFPPRFSGLQFPNYSSELNVNALELDDSALYLCASSLETSGRINDEQFFGPGTRLTVL.

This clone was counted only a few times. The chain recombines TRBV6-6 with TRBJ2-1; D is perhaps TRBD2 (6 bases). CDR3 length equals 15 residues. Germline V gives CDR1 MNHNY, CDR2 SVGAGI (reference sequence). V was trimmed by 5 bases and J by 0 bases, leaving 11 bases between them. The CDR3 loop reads CASSVAESSYNEQFF. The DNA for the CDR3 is TGTGCCAGCAGTGTAGCGGAGTCCTCCTACAATGAGCAGTTCTTC.

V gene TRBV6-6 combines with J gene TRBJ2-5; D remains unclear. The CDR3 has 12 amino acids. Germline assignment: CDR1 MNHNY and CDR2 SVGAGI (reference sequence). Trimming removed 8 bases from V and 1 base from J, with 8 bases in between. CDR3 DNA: TGTGCCAGCGGATACAGCCAAGAGACCCAGTACTTC. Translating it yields CASGYSQETQYF.

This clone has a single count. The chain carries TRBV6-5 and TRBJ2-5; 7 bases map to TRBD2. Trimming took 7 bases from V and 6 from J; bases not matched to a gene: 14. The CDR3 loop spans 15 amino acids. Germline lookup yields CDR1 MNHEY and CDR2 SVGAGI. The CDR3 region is CASTPGGPGSKTQYF. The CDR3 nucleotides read TGTGCCAGCACCCCGGGAGGACCCGGGAGCAAGACCCAGTACTTC.

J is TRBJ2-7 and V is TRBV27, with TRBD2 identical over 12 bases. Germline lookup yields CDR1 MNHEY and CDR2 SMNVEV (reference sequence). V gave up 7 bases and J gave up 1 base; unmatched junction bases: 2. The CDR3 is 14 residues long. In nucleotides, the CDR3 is TGTGCCAGCAAACTAGCGGGAGGATCCTACGAGCAGTACTTC. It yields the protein CASKLAGGSYEQYF.

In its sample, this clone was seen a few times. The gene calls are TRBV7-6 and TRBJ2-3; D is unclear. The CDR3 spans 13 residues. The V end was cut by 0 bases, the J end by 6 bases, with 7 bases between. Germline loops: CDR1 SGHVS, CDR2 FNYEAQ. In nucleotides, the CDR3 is TGTGCCAGCAGCTTAGCGGAGAGGGATACGCAGTATTTT. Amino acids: CASSLAERDTQYF.

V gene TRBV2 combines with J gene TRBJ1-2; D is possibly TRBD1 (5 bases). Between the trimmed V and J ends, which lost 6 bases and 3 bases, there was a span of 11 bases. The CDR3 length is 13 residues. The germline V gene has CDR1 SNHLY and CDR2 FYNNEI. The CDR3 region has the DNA TGTGCCAGCAGCGTCGGACAAGACTATGGCTACACCTTC. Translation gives CASSVGQDYGYTF.

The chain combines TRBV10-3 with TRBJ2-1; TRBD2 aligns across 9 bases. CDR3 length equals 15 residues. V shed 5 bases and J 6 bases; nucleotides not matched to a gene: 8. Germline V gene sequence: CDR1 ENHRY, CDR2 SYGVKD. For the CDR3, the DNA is TGTGCCATCAGTCGGGGTAGCGGGAGTGTCAATGAGCAGTTCTTC. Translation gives CAISRGSGSVNEQFF.

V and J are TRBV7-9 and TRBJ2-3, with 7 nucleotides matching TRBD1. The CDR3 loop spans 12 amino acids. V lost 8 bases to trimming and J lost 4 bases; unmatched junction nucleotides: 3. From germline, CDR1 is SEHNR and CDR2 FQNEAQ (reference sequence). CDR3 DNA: TGTGCCAGCGGTCAGGGGGCAGATACGCAGTATTTT. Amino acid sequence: CASGQGADTQYF.

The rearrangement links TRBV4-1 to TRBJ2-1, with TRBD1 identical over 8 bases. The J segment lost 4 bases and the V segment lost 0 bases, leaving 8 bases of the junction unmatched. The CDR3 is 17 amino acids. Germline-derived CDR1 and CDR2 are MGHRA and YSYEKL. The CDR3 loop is CASSQDYGTGPYNEQFF. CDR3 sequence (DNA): TGCGCCAGCAGCCAAGATTACGGGACAGGCCCTTACAATGAGCAGTTCTTC.

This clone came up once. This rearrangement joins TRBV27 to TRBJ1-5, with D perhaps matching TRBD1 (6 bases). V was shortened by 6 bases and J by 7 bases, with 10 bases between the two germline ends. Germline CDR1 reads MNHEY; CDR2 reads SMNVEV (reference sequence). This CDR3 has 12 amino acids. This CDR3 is CASSRGGQPQHF. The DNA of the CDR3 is TGTGCCAGCAGCCGAGGGGGACAGCCCCAGCATTTT.

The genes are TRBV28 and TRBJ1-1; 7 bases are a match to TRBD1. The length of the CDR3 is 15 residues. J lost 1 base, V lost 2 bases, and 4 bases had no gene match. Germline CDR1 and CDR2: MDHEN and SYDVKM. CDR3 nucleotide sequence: TGTGCCAGCAGTTTAGGGCGACAGGGGAACACTGAAGCTTTCTTT. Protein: CASSLGRQGNTEAFF. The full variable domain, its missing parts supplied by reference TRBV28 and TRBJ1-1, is DVKVTQSSRYLVKRTGEKVFLECVQDMDHENMFWYRQDPGLGLRLIYFSYDVKMKEKGDIPEGYSVSREKKERFSLILESASTNQTSMYLCASSLGRQGNTEAFFGQGTRLTVV.

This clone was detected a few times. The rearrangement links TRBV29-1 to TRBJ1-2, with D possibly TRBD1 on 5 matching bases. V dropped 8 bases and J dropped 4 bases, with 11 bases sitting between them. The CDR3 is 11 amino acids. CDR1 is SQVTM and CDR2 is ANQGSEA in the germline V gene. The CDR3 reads CSTRGGYGYTF. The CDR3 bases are TGCAGCACAAGGGGTGGCTATGGCTACACCTTC.

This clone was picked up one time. CDR3 in DNA: TGTGCCAGTAGTAGTGTAAAGCGGGAGAAGTGGAGTGGGGGGAATGAGCAGTTCTTC. Translation: CASSSVKREKWSGGNEQFF. The chain has TRBV19 and TRBJ2-1; 8 positions match TRBD2. V was clipped by 4 bases and J by 7 bases; unmatched bases: 21. The CDR3 totals 19 residues. The germline V gene encodes CDR1 LNHDA and CDR2 SQIVND (reference sequence).

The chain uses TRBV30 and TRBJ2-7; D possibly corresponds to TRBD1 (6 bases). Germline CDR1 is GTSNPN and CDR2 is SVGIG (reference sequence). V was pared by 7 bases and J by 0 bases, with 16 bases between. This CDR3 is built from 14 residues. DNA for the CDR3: TGTGCCTTTACTGACAGGAGGTACTCCTACGAGCAGTACTTC. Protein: CAFTDRRYSYEQYF.